A selection of T cell receptor beta chains follows, all from one sample in a study of beta chain features in type 1 diabetes. The method was immunoSEQ multiplex PCR; TCRdb's version includes in-frame clones alone and lacks a portion of them. Altogether 200,000 to 300,000 clones are present, approximately 15% being singletons, with the ten largest covering roughly 0.02%. Sample: naive CD4+ T cells from blood. The origin of the receptors is a young man with type 1 diabetes. CDR3s include the opening cysteine and the closing phenylalanine or tryptophan.

j_call v_call cdr3_aa
TRBJ2-3 TRBV27 CASSLSGGADTQYF
TRBJ1-4 TRBV5-1 CASSLEGGNEKLFF
TRBJ1-4 TRBV30 CAWAPGQDEKLFF
TRBJ2-5 TRBV9 CASSPGQVEETQYF
TRBJ1-1 TRBV25-1 CASSDGGKHTEAFF
TRBJ2-2 TRBV7-9 CASSPSPRGTGELFF
TRBJ2-7 TRBV6-5 CASSYTSGGSSYEQYF
TRBJ1-1 TRBV7-9 CASGTGVGAEAFF
TRBJ2-6 TRBV7-2 CASSFQEDNVLTF
TRBJ2-7 TRBV6-6 CASSYSEAGVFEQYF
TRBJ1-3 TRBV5-1 CASSLGGPGNTIYF
TRBJ2-3 TRBV7-9 CASSLVQGKAADTQYF
TRBJ2-5 TRBV29-1 CSVVRLIEETQYF
TRBJ2-5 TRBV5-1 CASSYQGPPRETQYF